Below are 30 T cell receptor beta chains sequenced from a single sample in a study of cytomegalovirus exposure and HLA in healthy donors. TCRdb's table, derived via immunoSEQ multiplex PCR, lists solely in-frame clones and lacks some. Of about 130,000 clones in the sample, roughly 79% were seen once. The material sequenced was PBMCs. Source of these receptors: a man aged 25-40 years in good health and CMV-seropositive.

The J gene is TRBJ1-5, the V gene TRBV19; a weak D match, TRBD1 (5 bases). The CDR3 spans 14 residues. V was shortened by 7 bases and J by 5 bases, with 15 bases between the two germline ends. Looked up from germline, CDR1 is LNHDA and CDR2 is SQIVND (reference sequence). In nucleotides, the CDR3 is TGTGCCAGTACCCCGGGGGGGGATTATCAGCCCCAGCATTTT. The encoded protein is CASTPGGDYQPQHF.

In this sample, this clone turned up once. The chain joins TRBV10-1 to TRBJ2-1; 12 nucleotides match TRBD2. The CDR3 covers 18 residues. Trimming at V came to 7 bases and at J to 0 bases, leaving 10 bases not matched to a gene. Germline V gene data show CDR1 as WNHNN and CDR2 as SYGVQD (reference sequence). The CDR3 DNA sequence: TGCGCCAGCAATCGACTAGCGGGAGCCCTGGTCTCCTACAATGAGCAGTTCTTC. As protein: CASNRLAGALVSYNEQFF.

The chain employs TRBV6-1 and TRBJ1-1, with unresolved D. Germline loops: CDR1 MNHNS, CDR2 SASEGT. Trimming took 7 bases from V and 0 from J, leaving 15 bases between them. This CDR3 has 15 amino acids. Written as DNA, the CDR3 is TGTGCCAGCATCGTGGGCAGCTCCATGAACACTGAAGCTTTCTTT. This codes for CASIVGSSMNTEAFF.

The chain carries TRBV7-9 and TRBJ1-2; D remains unclear. The CDR3 extends over 16 amino acids. From germline, CDR1 is SEHNR and CDR2 FQNEAQ (reference sequence). V was trimmed by 3 bases and J by 8 bases, leaving 22 bases between them. DNA for the CDR3: TGTGCCAGCAGCTTCCTCAGCTTGGTACCTCCCGGGGGCTACACCTTC. This translates into CASSFLSLVPPGGYTF.

V is TRBV6-4 and J is TRBJ1-1; possibly TRBD1 for D (5 bases). This CDR3 is built from 16 residues. The germline V gene encodes CDR1 MRHNA and CDR2 SNTAGT. V was cut by 6 bases and J by 3 bases, with 20 bases left in between. The CDR3 loop is CASRASGSGWDTEAFF. The CDR3 bases are TGTGCCAGCAGGGCATCAGGGTCGGGCTGGGACACTGAAGCTTTCTTT.

This chain uses TRBV7-6 with TRBJ2-7; TRBD1 matches at 11 bases. V gave up 5 bases and J gave up 6 bases; unmatched junction bases: 9. The CDR3 is made up of 15 amino acids. In germline, CDR1 is SGHVS, CDR2 FNYEAQ. The CDR3 sequence is CASSPGQGAQAEQYF. CDR3 nucleotides: TGTGCCAGCAGCCCTGGACAGGGGGCTCAAGCCGAGCAGTACTTC.

V is TRBV29-1 and J is TRBJ1-4; D call uncertain. The CDR3 has 13 amino acids. V shed 6 bases and J shed 0 bases, with 8 bases lying between them. CDR1 is SQVTM, CDR2 ANQGSEA, per germline. DNA for the CDR3: TGCAGCGTGCGCGCTCCAACTAATGAAAAACTGTTTTTT. Translation: CSVRAPTNEKLFF.

This chain links TRBV6-1 with TRBJ2-2; 8 bases are shared with TRBD2. Looked up from germline, CDR1 is MNHNS and CDR2 is SASEGT. The CDR3 is 15 amino acids. V lost 5 bases and J lost 0; bases outside the gene matches: 2. The CDR3 region has the DNA TGTGCCAGCAGTCCGGGGGGGACGAACACCGGGGAGCTGTTTTTT. Protein: CASSPGGTNTGELFF.

This chain links TRBV7-7 with TRBJ2-2; no firm D call. CDR1 SSHAT and CDR2 FNYEAQ come from the germline V gene (reference sequence). The CDR3 runs to 12 residues. Deletions cut 5 bases from V and 4 bases from J, with 5 bases between. CDR3 in DNA: TGTGCCAGCAGCCCTACCACCGGGGAGCTGTTTTTT. The encoded protein is CASSPTTGELFF.

The chain combines TRBV7-9 with TRBJ2-5; TRBD2 aligns across 10 bases. The germline V gene has CDR1 SEHNR and CDR2 FQNEAQ (reference sequence). V was clipped by 2 bases and J by 6 bases; unmatched bases: 3. CDR3 length: 14 residues. In DNA, the CDR3 is TGTGCCAGCAGCTTACTAGCGGGAGAACAGACCCAGTACTTC. It encodes CASSLLAGEQTQYF.

The chain has TRBV19 and TRBJ1-2; D gene unclear. From germline, CDR1 is LNHDA and CDR2 SQIVND (reference sequence). V was pared by 10 bases and J by 5 bases, with 11 bases between. This CDR3 region has 11 residues. The CDR3 DNA reads TGTGCCACCGGGGAGGGTTATGGCTACACCTTC. Its translation: CATGEGYGYTF.

The chain uses TRBV7-2 and TRBJ1-2; 7 positions match TRBD1. This CDR3 is 14 amino acids long. Germline lookup yields CDR1 SGHTA and CDR2 FQGNSA. Trimming took 4 bases from V and 3 from J; bases not matched to a gene: 5. The CDR3 nucleotides are TGTGCCAGCAGCTCTGGACAGGCCCACTATGGCTACACCTTC. Translated, it gives CASSSGQAHYGYTF.

The CDR3 here is CASSKRREGHRYF. CDR3 nucleotide sequence: TGTGCCAGCAGTAAAAGACGGGAGGGCCATAGGTACTTC. This rearrangement joins TRBV6-6 to TRBJ2-7; TRBD2 aligns across 8 bases. The trim removed 5 bases at V and 12 bases at J, leaving 12 bases unmatched. This CDR3 has 13 amino acids. From germline, CDR1 is MNHNY and CDR2 SVGAGI (reference sequence).

Points on this clone: Germline is not matched at one junction end, which may reflect a read error. V is TRBV7-2 and J is TRBJ1-1; 7 positions agree with TRBD1. Germline CDR1 SGHTA, CDR2 FQGNSA. CDR3 size: 15 residues. CDR3 amino acids: CASSLVIGRGTAAFF. The CDR3 region has the DNA TGTGCCAGCAGCTTAGTGATAGGCAGGGGGACTGCAGCTTTCTTT.

This clone was seen more than once but under ten times. This chain links TRBV25-1 with TRBJ1-2, with D possibly matching TRBD1 (5 bases). The CDR3 runs 14 residues. CDR1 and CDR2 (germline): MGHDK, SYGVNS. Deletions cut 10 bases from V and 2 bases from J, with 17 bases between. CDR3: CATHPKRQNYGYTF. The CDR3 DNA reads as TGTGCCACCCACCCCAAGAGACAGAACTATGGCTACACCTTC.

This chain connects TRBV5-1 to TRBJ1-1; tentatively, D is TRBD1 (5 bases). Trimming pared 2 bases from V and 5 bases from J, leaving 10 bases between. The CDR3 totals 13 residues. In germline, CDR1 is SGHRS, CDR2 YFSETQ. As DNA, the CDR3 is TGCGCCAGCAGCTTACAGGAGGGGACTGAAGCTTTCTTT. It yields the protein CASSLQEGTEAFF.

The CDR3 region is CASSGRDREFNYGYTF. The CDR3 nucleotides are TGTGCCAGCAGCGGCCGGGACAGGGAGTTTAACTATGGCTACACCTTC. The V gene is TRBV9, the J gene TRBJ1-2, with TRBD1 identical over 9 bases. The CDR3 totals 16 residues. CDR1 is SGDLS and CDR2 is YYNGEE in the germline V gene. V trimming: 3 bases; J trimming: 1 base; junction bases outside the gene matches: 7.

The genes are TRBV30 and TRBJ2-7; TRBD2 might be the D (5 bases). Germline CDR1 and CDR2: GTSNPN and SVGIG (reference sequence). This CDR3 has 12 residues. V gave up 0 bases and J gave up 3 bases, with 6 bases separating them. The CDR3 here is CAWSVGSYEQYF. CDR3 bases: TGTGCCTGGAGTGTAGGGAGCTACGAGCAGTACTTC.

V gene TRBV5-5 combines with J gene TRBJ1-2; weak D call: TRBD1 (5 bases). V was pared by 0 bases and J by 3 bases, with 12 bases between. This CDR3 comprises 15 residues. From germline, CDR1 is SGHKS and CDR2 YYEKEE (reference sequence). The DNA for the CDR3 is TGTGCCAGCAGCTTGGACGGGGGGTTTTACTATGGCTACACCTTC. Translation gives CASSLDGGFYYGYTF.

The genes are TRBV5-8 and TRBJ1-3; perhaps TRBD1 as D (5 bases). Per the germline V gene, CDR1 is SGHTS and CDR2 is YDEGEE. V lost 0 bases to trimming and J lost 0 bases, with 13 bases between them. The CDR3 totals 17 residues. Here the CDR3 reads CASSLGLWGLSGNTIYF. CDR3 DNA: TGTGCCAGCAGCTTGGGACTTTGGGGCCTCTCTGGAAACACCATATATTTT.

The table lists this clone with a count of one. The V gene is TRBV2, the J gene TRBJ2-6; D possibly corresponds to TRBD2 (5 bases). V lost 9 bases and J 1 base, leaving 10 bases between the germline ends. Germline-derived CDR1 and CDR2 are SNHLY and FYNNEI. The CDR3 length is 14 residues. This chain's CDR3 is CASKWTSGANVLTF. The CDR3 DNA is TGTGCCAGTAAGTGGACTTCTGGGGCCAACGTCCTGACTTTC.

This chain connects TRBV18 to TRBJ2-3, with D uncertain. V gave up 3 bases and J gave up 7 bases, with 5 bases separating them. The CDR3 spans 11 residues. CDR1 and CDR2 from the germline V gene are KGHSH and LQKENI. This CDR3 reads CASSPDYTQYF. The DNA of the CDR3 is TGTGCCAGCTCACCCGACTATACGCAGTATTTT.

V is TRBV5-4 and J is TRBJ1-2, with TRBD1 matching over 9 bases. The germline gives CDR1 SGHNT, CDR2 YYREEE (reference sequence). V gave up 4 bases and J gave up 0 bases; unmatched junction bases: 10. The CDR3 loop spans 17 amino acids. CDR3 sequence: CASSPTGTGFSNYGYTF. DNA for the CDR3: TGTGCCAGCAGCCCGACCGGGACAGGGTTCTCTAACTATGGCTACACCTTC.

This sequence joins TRBV27 and TRBJ2-1, with 10 bases fitting TRBD1. CDR1 and CDR2 (germline): MNHEY, SMNVEV (reference sequence). CDR3 length: 15 amino acids. Trimming at V came to 4 bases and at J to 9 bases, leaving 9 bases not matched to a gene. CDR3 amino acids: CASSWDRGVEVEQFF. The CDR3 DNA is TGTGCCAGCAGTTGGGACAGGGGAGTCGAGGTTGAGCAGTTCTTC.

The chain couples TRBV2 to TRBJ2-2, with TRBD2 matching over 13 bases. In germline, CDR1 is SNHLY, CDR2 FYNNEI. This CDR3 comprises 16 residues. V shed 4 bases and J 5 bases; nucleotides not matched to a gene: 4. Here the CDR3 reads CASSGRTSGSTGELFF. The CDR3 nucleotides read TGTGCCAGCAGTGGGAGGACTAGCGGGAGTACCGGGGAGCTGTTTTTT.

With respect to this clone: Compared with germline, one end of the junction differs, possibly owing to a read error. This rearrangement joins TRBV7-9 to TRBJ1-2; tentative D call: TRBD1 (5 bases). The germline CDR1 and CDR2 sequences are SEHNR and FQNEAQ (reference sequence). CDR3 size: 13 residues. CDR3 DNA sequence: TGTGCCAGCAGCTTAGAAGCGAAGGACCGCCACAGGTTC. This gives the protein CASSLEAKDRHRF.

V usage is TRBV15 and J usage is TRBJ2-3, with a weak D call TRBD2 (7 bases). The CDR3 has 15 residues. In germline, CDR1 is LNHNV, CDR2 YYDKDF (reference sequence). Trimming pared 1 base from V and 6 bases from J, leaving 14 bases between. This CDR3 is CATSRGGRERDTQYF. The CDR3 nucleotides read TGTGCCACCAGCAGAGGGGGGCGGGAGCGGGATACGCAGTATTTT.

V and J are TRBV19 and TRBJ1-3, with a possible D match to TRBD1 (5 bases). CDR1 is LNHDA, CDR2 SQIVND, per germline (reference sequence). Trimming left V 5 bases short and J 4 bases short, with 12 bases between. The CDR3 has 14 residues. CDR3 coding DNA: TGTGCCAGTAGTCCCAGGGTGTCCGGAAACACCATATATTTT. It encodes CASSPRVSGNTIYF. Full variable domain (missing parts from reference TRBV19 and TRBJ1-3): DGGITQSPKYLFRKEGQNVTLSCEQNLNHDAMYWYRQDPGQGLRLIYYSQIVNDFQKGDIAEGYSVSREKKESFPLTVTSAQKNPTAFYLCASSPRVSGNTIYFGEGSWLTVV.

This clone was seen only a few times. V and J are TRBV20-1 and TRBJ1-2; 7 bases match TRBD1. V lost 8 bases and J lost 6; bases outside the gene matches: 6. Germline V gives CDR1 DFQATT, CDR2 SNEGSKA (reference sequence). There are 11 residues in the CDR3. The CDR3 region is CSQQGQHGYTF. The DNA for the CDR3 is TGCAGTCAACAGGGGCAGCATGGCTACACCTTC.

The chain combines TRBV6-4 with TRBJ1-1; a possible D gene is TRBD1 (6 bases). The CDR3 is made up of 13 amino acids. V lost 5 bases, J lost 2 bases, and 9 bases lay in between. Germline loops: CDR1 MRHNA, CDR2 SNTAGT. CDR3 coding DNA: TGTGCCAGCAGTAGACAGGTAAACACTGAAGCTTTCTTT. It yields the protein CASSRQVNTEAFF.